Described below is a single T cell receptor (beta chain) sequence and its context. No antigen is known for it. The CDR3 consists of 16 residues. V gave up 3 bases and J gave up 4 bases; unmatched junction bases: 8. The germline V gene has CDR1 MNHEY and CDR2 SVGAGI. This entry belongs to a study of human T cells and chemical hapten exposure. Turning to the study itself: Subjects had 2% DPC placed on around 2 cm by around 2 cm of upper inner arm skin for sensitization.

As to time point: pre-sensitization, week 0. The treatment denotes: therapeutic diphenylcyclopropenone sensitization with weekly scalp DPC. Total RNA came from unfractionated whole blood. Via MiXCR, TCRdb re-called the RACE reads, giving one row per CDR3 protein. The table records about 120,000 distinct CDR3 sequences, about 13% of them present only once. Findings of the study overall: Expanded TCRs showed more large CDR3 clusters than pre-sensitization or healthy control sets. Sensitizing with DPC caused no change in TCRs above 1 in 1000 frequency.

The TCR sequence derives from a woman aged 18 to 35 with alopecia areata. Some clones in this sample may be carry-over from other donors' samples. The rearrangement links TRBV6-5 to TRBJ2-3; TRBD2 aligns across 9 bases. This specimen was whole blood, taken in connection with sensitization to the hapten diphenylcyclopropenone (DPC). The chain's CDR3 is CASSYYRASGADTQYF. CDR3 in DNA: TGTGCCAGCAGTTATTATAGGGCTAGCGGGGCAGATACGCAGTATTTT.